This T cell receptor (beta chain) comes out of a study of Graves' ophthalmopathy and Graves' hyperthyroidism. Broader study findings: Clonotypes were expanded in thyroid at above 0.001 frequency, and most also appeared in blood.

Amplification of TCR beta CDR3 regions used RNA transcripts. After a first-round RT-PCR with HTBI primers, a second-round multiplex PCR was run. TCRdb itself ran the multiplex PCR reads through MiXCR, one entry per CDR3 protein. This sample has about 740,000 distinct CDR3 sequences, with approximately 40% found just once. In germline, CDR1 is SGDLS, CDR2 YYNGEE. The CDR3 spans 15 residues. Of note for this clonotype: The antigen is undetermined.

It was on clinical symptoms, serum thyroxine, TRAb, thyroid ultrasound and orbital computed tomography that diagnosis relied. Sequencing input: peripheral blood. This TCR was sampled from an adult man with Graves' ophthalmopathy. The chain couples TRBV9 to TRBJ2-7; 7 nucleotides line up with TRBD2. The end of the DNA fits TRBJ2-5 better, so the J call may be wrong. This CDR3 is CASSVGLSARETQYF. The CDR3 DNA reads as TGTGCCAGCAGCGTGGGACTATCGGCCCGGGAGACCCAGTACTTC.